This T cell receptor (beta chain) was found in a study of T cells in Graves' hyperthyroidism and ophthalmopathy. For this clonotype: Its target is not known. A much larger clone sits a single nucleotide away, making a read error possible.

The investigators amplified TCR beta CDR3 regions from RNA transcripts. Initially, a first-round RT-PCR of the TCR CDR3 employed the HTBI primer set. Via MiXCR, TCRdb re-called the multiplex PCR reads, giving one row per CDR3 protein. This sample has hundreds of thousands of distinct CDR3 sequences, with more than 20% found just once. The study excluded patients with uncontrolled infection, other autoimmune disease, pregnancy or lactation. The PBMCs were taken from around 9 ml of fresh peripheral blood. This CDR3 has 12 residues. Germline assignment: CDR1 MDHEN and CDR2 SYDVKM. Study results and caveats: Prediction of ophthalmopathy progression came a median 6.5 months pre-onset.

The specimen sequenced was blood. The chain combines TRBV28 with TRBJ2-5; D is uncertain. The source is a man aged 30 to 45 with Graves' ophthalmopathy. This CDR3 reads CVSSLDGKTQYF. CDR3 sequence (DNA): TGTGTCAGCAGTTTAGATGGGAAGACCCAGTACTTC.